The T cell receptor beta chain under discussion was sequenced for a study of neurological immune-mediated disorders. CDR3 length: 14 residues. CDR1 is DFQATT, CDR2 SNEGSKA, per germline (reference sequence). The V and J ends lost 3 bases and 6 bases, in that order; junction bases with no gene match: 7. This clonotype was picked up many times. TCRdb recomputed calls from the 5' RACE reads with MiXCR, one row per CDR3 protein. Of tens of thousands of distinct CDR3 sequences in the sample, roughly 3.2% were seen once. The origin of this receptor is a man in his forties with multiple sclerosis. Sequenced input: PBMCs. V and J are TRBV20-1 and TRBJ2-5; 10 bases align to TRBD2. This chain's CDR3 is CSASGLAGEKTQYF. The CDR3 DNA follows: TGCAGTGCTAGTGGCCTAGCGGGAGAAAAGACCCAGTACTTC.